This record looks at one T cell receptor beta chain sequence and its context. The data originate from a study of blood T cell repertoires in COVID-19. Study background: The origin of the acute and convalescent COVID-19 samples was the United States, Italy and Spain. Sources were T cells, B-cell-depleted T cells, or PBMCs; the material itself was cDNA or gDNA.

Original methodology: Using reference gene primer amplification, nucleated cell counts were estimated. Some clones are missing from TCRdb's copy, which holds only in-frame ones; the method was immunoSEQ multiplex PCR. That table furnishes V, J and clone size, whereas the DNA furnished D and trimming. Of 15,000 to 20,000 clones listed, approximately 88% are singletons. Sample: peripheral blood. This sequence originates from a human donor in a cohort sampled during active COVID-19.

The CDR3, as DNA: TGTGCCACCAGCAGAGTCCCTGGGGCGAATGAAAAACTGTTTTTT. The encoded protein is CATSRVPGANEKLFF. V and J are TRBV15 and TRBJ1-4; possible D gene TRBD1, 5 bases. The germline CDR1 and CDR2 sequences are LNHNV and YYDKDF (reference sequence). Trimming took off 1 base at V and 5 bases at J, with 11 bases between the two ends. There are 15 residues in the CDR3.